These T cell receptor beta chains were read from a single sample in a study of regulatory T cells in long-lasting Graves disease. TCRdb itself ran the multiplex PCR reads through MiXCR, one entry per CDR3 protein. The table shows a few hundred thousand distinct CDR3 sequences, with around a fifth occurring only once. Here the sequenced sample was peripheral blood mononuclear cells (PBMCs), taken when the disease was refractory, from a patient treated with antithyroid drugs. Receptors originate from a female donor with Graves disease. Both conserved end residues are part of each CDR3. The order of the fields is clone size, V gene, D gene, J gene, CDR3 protein, CDR3 DNA. D genes are given only for firm matches. Size tells how often a clone was seen (once, few, many) or the class of an expanded clone, and some rows leave it out.

clone size: few
V gene: TRBV7-9
D gene: TRBD2
J gene: TRBJ2-5
CDR3 protein: CASSPSEEGMKREGRWETQYF
CDR3 DNA: TGTGCCAGCAGCCCCTCTGAAGAGGGAATGAAGCGGGAGGGCCGGTGGGAGACCCAGTACTTC

clone size: NA
V gene: TRBV7-2
D gene: NA
J gene: TRBJ2-3
CDR3 protein: CASSLAVLDTQYF
CDR3 DNA: TGTGCCAGCAGCTTAGCGGTCCTAGATACGCAGTATTTT

clone size: many
V gene: TRBV5-1
D gene: NA
J gene: TRBJ2-4
CDR3 protein: CASSVDQNIQYF
CDR3 DNA: TGCGCCAGCAGCGTCGACCAAAACATTCAGTACTTC

clone size: many
V gene: TRBV7-2
D gene: NA
J gene: TRBJ2-7
CDR3 protein: CASSFSSSYEQYF
CDR3 DNA: TGTGCCAGCAGCTTTAGTAGCTCCTACGAGCAGTACTTC

clone size: few
V gene: TRBV6-1
D gene: NA
J gene: TRBJ2-1
CDR3 protein: CASKVRNNEQFF
CDR3 DNA: TGTGCCAGCAAAGTCAGAAACAATGAGCAGTTCTTC

clone size: many
V gene: TRBV7-2
D gene: TRBD2
J gene: TRBJ2-7
CDR3 protein: CASSSSGLSYEQYF
CDR3 DNA: TGTGCCAGCAGCTCTAGCGGACTCTCCTACGAGCAGTACTTC

clone size: NA
V gene: TRBV10-3
D gene: NA
J gene: TRBJ1-1
CDR3 protein: CAISPGQFEAFF
CDR3 DNA: TGTGCCATCAGTCCAGGACAGTTTGAAGCTTTCTTT

clone size: many
V gene: TRBV10-3
D gene: NA
J gene: TRBJ2-5
CDR3 protein: CAISEPEKTQYF
CDR3 DNA: TGTGCCATCAGTGAGCCGGAAAAGACCCAGTACTTC

clone size: few
V gene: TRBV27
D gene: NA
J gene: TRBJ2-2
CDR3 protein: CASSFSRVTGELFF
CDR3 DNA: TGTGCCAGCAGTTTTTCTCGTGTTACCGGGGAGCTGTTTTTT

clone size: NA
V gene: TRBV7-2
D gene: NA
J gene: TRBJ2-5
CDR3 protein: CASSSRWDAEETQYF
CDR3 DNA: TGTGCCAGCAGCTCTAGGTGGGACGCGGAAGAGACCCAGTACTTC

clone size: NA
V gene: TRBV6-1
D gene: TRBD2
J gene: TRBJ2-7
CDR3 protein: CASSDGGGRTTKIYEQYF
CDR3 DNA: TGTGCCAGCAGTGACGGGGGCGGGAGGACCACCAAGATCTACGAGCAGTACTTC

clone size: many
V gene: TRBV7-9
D gene: NA
J gene: TRBJ1-3
CDR3 protein: CASSLGGNTIYF
CDR3 DNA: TGTGCCAGCAGCTTGGGAGGAAACACCATATATTTT

clone size: NA
V gene: TRBV20-1
D gene: NA
J gene: TRBJ2-7
CDR3 protein: CSASFFGDRKLGEQYF
CDR3 DNA: TGCAGTGCTAGTTTTTTCGGCGACCGGAAACTCGGCGAGCAGTACTTC

clone size: NA
V gene: TRBV6-5
D gene: NA
J gene: TRBJ1-5
CDR3 protein: CASSSRGHQPQHF
CDR3 DNA: TGTGCCAGCAGTTCCAGGGGTCATCAGCCCCAGCATTTT

clone size: once
V gene: TRBV27
D gene: NA
J gene: TRBJ1-2
CDR3 protein: CASSFRGAAGYTF
CDR3 DNA: TGTGCCAGCAGTTTTCGGGGGGCGGCCGGCTACACCTTC

clone size: many
V gene: TRBV3-1
D gene: NA
J gene: TRBJ1-1
CDR3 protein: CASSPKPGWGTEAFF
CDR3 DNA: TGTGCCAGCAGCCCCAAGCCGGGCTGGGGCACTGAAGCTTTCTTT

clone size: NA
V gene: TRBV9
D gene: NA
J gene: TRBJ1-2
CDR3 protein: CASSAGREGYTF
CDR3 DNA: TGTGCCAGCAGCGCCGGGAGGGAGGGCTACACCTTC

clone size: NA
V gene: TRBV4-1
D gene: NA
J gene: TRBJ2-4
CDR3 protein: CASSQGPGDLVYF
CDR3 DNA: TGCGCCAGCAGCCAAGGACCCGGGGATCTAGTGTACTTC

clone size: NA
V gene: TRBV4-3
D gene: NA
J gene: TRBJ2-7
CDR3 protein: CASSLSLLREQYF
CDR3 DNA: TGCGCCAGCAGCCTGTCACTCTTACGCGAGCAGTACTTC

clone size: NA
V gene: TRBV19
D gene: TRBD1
J gene: TRBJ2-5
CDR3 protein: CASSVQGTETQYF
CDR3 DNA: TGTGCCAGTAGTGTACAGGGGACGGAGACCCAGTACTTC

clone size: NA
V gene: TRBV30
D gene: NA
J gene: TRBJ1-1
CDR3 protein: CAGEQARDTEAFF
CDR3 DNA: TGTGCCGGCGAGCAGGCCCGGGACACTGAAGCTTTCTTT

clone size: few
V gene: TRBV19
D gene: TRBD2
J gene: TRBJ2-4
CDR3 protein: CASSIIGGKAKNIQYF
CDR3 DNA: TGTGCCAGTAGTATAATCGGGGGGAAGGCCAAAAACATTCAGTACTTC

clone size: NA
V gene: TRBV29-1
D gene: NA
J gene: TRBJ1-1
CDR3 protein: CSVPLGAEAFF
CDR3 DNA: TGCAGCGTGCCCCTGGGGGCTGAAGCTTTCTTT

clone size: NA
V gene: TRBV5-1
D gene: NA
J gene: TRBJ2-1
CDR3 protein: CASTFSGSGYNEQFF
CDR3 DNA: TGCGCCAGCACCTTTAGCGGCAGCGGTTACAATGAGCAGTTCTTC

clone size: few
V gene: TRBV18
D gene: TRBD2
J gene: TRBJ2-1
CDR3 protein: CASSPGLAGATSYNEQFF
CDR3 DNA: TGTGCCAGCTCACCCGGACTAGCGGGAGCGACATCCTACAATGAGCAGTTCTTC

clone size: NA
V gene: TRBV7-2
D gene: NA
J gene: TRBJ2-7
CDR3 protein: CASSPPGYYEQYF
CDR3 DNA: TGTGCCAGCAGCCCTCCGGGGTACTACGAGCAGTACTTC

clone size: NA
V gene: TRBV7-3
D gene: NA
J gene: TRBJ2-2
CDR3 protein: CASSLTPSGVGGELFF
CDR3 DNA: TGTGCCAGCAGCTTAACACCCTCAGGGGTTGGCGGGGAGCTGTTTTTT

clone size: NA
V gene: TRBV6-9
D gene: TRBD1
J gene: TRBJ2-7
CDR3 protein: CASSYSRQGGLEQYF
CDR3 DNA: TGTGCCAGCAGTTACTCCCGACAGGGGGGTTTGGAGCAGTACTTC

clone size: once
V gene: TRBV10-3
D gene: TRBD2
J gene: TRBJ2-1
CDR3 protein: CAISELADYNEQFF
CDR3 DNA: TGTGCCATCAGTGAACTAGCGGATTACAATGAGCAGTTCTTC

clone size: many
V gene: TRBV24-1
D gene: NA
J gene: TRBJ2-2
CDR3 protein: CATSELGELFF
CDR3 DNA: TGTGCCACCAGTGAACTCGGGGAGCTGTTTTTT

clone size: few
V gene: TRBV5-1
D gene: NA
J gene: TRBJ2-5
CDR3 protein: CASSLEGVETQYF
CDR3 DNA: TGTGCCAGCAGCTTAGAGGGAGTGGAGACCCAGTACTTC

clone size: NA
V gene: TRBV5-1
D gene: NA
J gene: TRBJ2-2
CDR3 protein: CASSRPTGNTGELFF
CDR3 DNA: TGCGCCAGCAGCCGCCCGACAGGCAACACCGGGGAGCTGTTTTTT

clone size: NA
V gene: TRBV28
D gene: NA
J gene: TRBJ2-7
CDR3 protein: CASSLTGSGSEQYF
CDR3 DNA: TGTGCCAGCAGTTTAACAGGATCAGGTTCCGAGCAGTACTTC

clone size: NA
V gene: TRBV19
D gene: TRBD1
J gene: TRBJ1-1
CDR3 protein: CATNRDSMNTEAFF
CDR3 DNA: TGTGCCACTAACCGGGACAGTATGAACACTGAAGCTTTCTTT

clone size: NA
V gene: TRBV28
D gene: NA
J gene: TRBJ1-5
CDR3 protein: CASSPYGGGPQHF
CDR3 DNA: TGTGCCAGCAGTCCCTACGGGGGGGGGCCCCAGCATTTT

clone size: many
V gene: TRBV12-3/TRBV12-4
D gene: NA
J gene: TRBJ2-4
CDR3 protein: CASSYLSNIQYF
CDR3 DNA: TGTGCCAGCAGTTACCTATCAAACATTCAGTACTTC

clone size: NA
V gene: TRBV12-3/TRBV12-4
D gene: NA
J gene: TRBJ2-1
CDR3 protein: CASSLGRLAYNEQFF
CDR3 DNA: TGTGCCAGCAGTTTAGGGAGACTAGCCTACAATGAGCAGTTCTTC

clone size: many
V gene: TRBV28
D gene: TRBD1
J gene: TRBJ2-5
CDR3 protein: CASSLLTGDPETQYF
CDR3 DNA: TGTGCCAGCAGTTTACTGACAGGGGATCCAGAGACCCAGTACTTC

clone size: many
V gene: TRBV7-2
D gene: NA
J gene: TRBJ2-5
CDR3 protein: CASSLAGMAATQYF
CDR3 DNA: TGTGCCAGCAGCTTAGCCGGGATGGCGGCGACCCAGTACTTC

clone size: many
V gene: TRBV2
D gene: NA
J gene: TRBJ2-7
CDR3 protein: CASEDSQGTEQYF
CDR3 DNA: TGTGCCAGCGAGGACAGCCAAGGGACCGAGCAGTACTTC

clone size: NA
V gene: TRBV11-2
D gene: TRBD2
J gene: TRBJ2-7
CDR3 protein: CASSLPAAGGYEQYF
CDR3 DNA: TGTGCCAGCAGCCTACCAGCAGCGGGAGGGTACGAGCAGTACTTC

clone size: NA
V gene: TRBV7-2
D gene: NA
J gene: TRBJ2-5
CDR3 protein: CASSHTGQRQETQYF
CDR3 DNA: TGTGCCAGCAGCCATACGGGCCAGCGGCAAGAGACCCAGTACTTC

clone size: NA
V gene: TRBV4-3
D gene: TRBD1
J gene: TRBJ1-4
CDR3 protein: CASSQNPQGSTNEKLFF
CDR3 DNA: TGCGCCAGCAGCCAAAACCCACAGGGGTCAACTAATGAAAAACTGTTTTTT

clone size: NA
V gene: TRBV5-6
D gene: NA
J gene: TRBJ1-3
CDR3 protein: CASSLGGGAGNTIYF
CDR3 DNA: TGTGCCAGCAGCTTGGGAGGTGGGGCTGGAAACACCATATATTTT

clone size: NA
V gene: TRBV19
D gene: NA
J gene: TRBJ1-5
CDR3 protein: CARQGNQPQHF
CDR3 DNA: TGTGCCAGACAGGGCAATCAGCCCCAGCATTTT

clone size: many
V gene: TRBV12-3/TRBV12-4
D gene: TRBD1
J gene: TRBJ1-2
CDR3 protein: CASSLRTGSYGYTF
CDR3 DNA: TGTGCCAGCAGTTTAAGGACAGGGAGCTATGGCTACACCTTC

clone size: NA
V gene: TRBV4-3
D gene: TRBD2
J gene: TRBJ2-1
CDR3 protein: CASSQGLAGENEQFF
CDR3 DNA: TGCGCCAGCAGCCAGGGACTAGCGGGAGAGAATGAGCAGTTCTTC

clone size: few
V gene: TRBV24-1
D gene: NA
J gene: TRBJ2-2
CDR3 protein: CATSEGPGTGELFF
CDR3 DNA: TGTGCCACCAGTGAGGGGCCAGGCACCGGGGAGCTGTTTTTT

clone size: many
V gene: TRBV2
D gene: NA
J gene: TRBJ1-4
CDR3 protein: CASSLRAEGLRDEKLFF
CDR3 DNA: TGTGCCAGCAGCCTTCGGGCGGAGGGCTTGAGAGATGAAAAACTGTTTTTT

clone size: NA
V gene: TRBV19
D gene: NA
J gene: TRBJ2-7
CDR3 protein: CASSITVTAYEQYF
CDR3 DNA: TGTGCCAGTAGTATAACCGTGACTGCCTACGAGCAGTACTTC

clone size: NA
V gene: TRBV2
D gene: TRBD1
J gene: TRBJ2-7
CDR3 protein: CASSQEPGTAYEQYF
CDR3 DNA: TGCGCCAGCAGCCAAGAGCCCGGGACAGCCTACGAGCAGTACTTC